This TCR beta chain was documented in a study of blood T cell repertoires in COVID-19. Turning to the study itself: PBMCs, B-cell-depleted T cells, or T cells were the source of the cDNA or gDNA that made up the material.

Germline CDR1 reads MNHEY; CDR2 reads SVGAGI. The CDR3 runs to 13 residues. V lost 0 bases to trimming and J lost 10 bases, with 10 bases between them. Original data processing: Cell counts per sample came from amplifying reference gene primers. Here immunoSEQ multiplex PCR was the method, and the copy in TCRdb shows in-frame clones only, minus some. V and J calls and clone size are those listed in that table; D and trimming were worked out from the DNA. The top ten hold 0.6% to 0.8% of the sample, which has about 200,000 clones, nearly 90% seen once. This clone was seen just once. The chain links TRBV6-5 to TRBJ2-1; TRBD2 might be the D (6 bases). This TCR was sampled from a man aged 50-60 years with acute or convalescent COVID-19. Source material: peripheral blood. The CDR3 bases are TGTGCCAGCAGTTACTCGGTTGCGGGAGAGCAGTTCTTC. Translation: CASSYSVAGEQFF.